The sequence of this T cell receptor (beta chain) was determined in a study of T cells after yellow fever vaccination. Researchers made TCR cDNA using 5'RACE template switching, and this step added a universal primer site and UMIs. A single record per CDR3 protein comes from TCRdb applying MiXCR to the 5' RACE reads. Of over 10,000 distinct CDR3 sequences in the sample, about 5% were seen once. Study findings and constraints: The sorted memory subsets sampled on day 0 contained almost no detectable vaccine-responding clonotypes. Weaker, the secondary response had a peak occurring faster, on day 5 versus 15. CD4 and CD8 compartments shared a small share of clonotypes.

The CDR3 covers 11 residues. Trimming left V 5 bases short and J 9 bases short, with 10 bases between. This clonotype qualifies as medium-sized. The chain joins TRBV12-3 or TRBV12-4 to TRBJ2-5; TRBD2 might be the D (5 bases). The receptor was derived from a man between 25 and 39 years old who received the YFV17D yellow fever vaccine. This specimen was PBMCs, either bulk or a sorted T-cell subset (CD4+, CD8+, memory, or dextramer-sorted; not recorded which), taken on the day of the yellow fever booster vaccination. The CDR3 nucleotides read TGTGCCAGCAGTCCCGGCGGGTCCCAGTACTTC. Its translation is CASSPGGSQYF.